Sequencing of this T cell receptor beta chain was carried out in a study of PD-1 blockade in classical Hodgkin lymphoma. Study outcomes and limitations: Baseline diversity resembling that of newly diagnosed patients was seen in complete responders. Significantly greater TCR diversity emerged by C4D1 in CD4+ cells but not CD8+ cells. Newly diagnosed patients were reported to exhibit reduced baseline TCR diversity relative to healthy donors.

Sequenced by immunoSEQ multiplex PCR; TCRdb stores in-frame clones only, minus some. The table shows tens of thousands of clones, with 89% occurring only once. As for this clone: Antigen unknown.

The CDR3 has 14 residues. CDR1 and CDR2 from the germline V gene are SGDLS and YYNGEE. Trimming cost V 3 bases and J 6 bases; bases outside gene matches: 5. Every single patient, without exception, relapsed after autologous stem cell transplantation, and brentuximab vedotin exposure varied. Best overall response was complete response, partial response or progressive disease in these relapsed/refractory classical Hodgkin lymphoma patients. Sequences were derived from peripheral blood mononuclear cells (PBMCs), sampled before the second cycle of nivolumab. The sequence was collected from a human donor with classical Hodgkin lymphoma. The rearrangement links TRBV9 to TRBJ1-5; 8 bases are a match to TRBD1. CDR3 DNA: TGTGCCAGCAGCGCGGGAACAGGGGGTCAGCCCCAGCATTTT. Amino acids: CASSAGTGGQPQHF.